The following is a T cell receptor (beta chain) sequence with its context. Its target is not known. Between the trimmed V and J ends, which lost 5 bases and 1 base, there was a span of 18 bases. Germline CDR1 is SGHAT and CDR2 is FQNNGV. The CDR3 has 17 residues. Three rounds of nested PCR, following a modified ARM-PCR protocol, produced the TCRbeta library. Using its own MiXCR run on the multiplex PCR reads, TCRdb lists one record per CDR3 protein. Of over 100,000 distinct CDR3 sequences listed, around 57% are singletons. The template was RNA from unsorted bulk tissue. Distant lung tissue was collected more than 3 cm away from the tumor edge. This entry belongs to a study of tumor and adjacent non-tumor tissue in lung cancer. Study-wide context: Patients comprised about a dozen adenocarcinoma, a couple of squamous cell carcinoma and 1 small cell lung cancer. Whole-study findings and limits: Tumor TCR diversity, when higher, was linked to shorter survival. Compared with tumor, normal lung showed significantly lower TCR diversity.

Sequencing used distant non-tumor lung tissue. V and J are TRBV11-2 and TRBJ2-4; D may be TRBD1 (6 bases). The receptor comes from a man in his fifties or sixties with non-small cell lung cancer. The CDR3 DNA follows: TGTGCCAGCAGCCGTGATAACTCAGGGGACGCCAAAAACATTCAGTACTTC. Its protein product is CASSRDNSGDAKNIQYF.